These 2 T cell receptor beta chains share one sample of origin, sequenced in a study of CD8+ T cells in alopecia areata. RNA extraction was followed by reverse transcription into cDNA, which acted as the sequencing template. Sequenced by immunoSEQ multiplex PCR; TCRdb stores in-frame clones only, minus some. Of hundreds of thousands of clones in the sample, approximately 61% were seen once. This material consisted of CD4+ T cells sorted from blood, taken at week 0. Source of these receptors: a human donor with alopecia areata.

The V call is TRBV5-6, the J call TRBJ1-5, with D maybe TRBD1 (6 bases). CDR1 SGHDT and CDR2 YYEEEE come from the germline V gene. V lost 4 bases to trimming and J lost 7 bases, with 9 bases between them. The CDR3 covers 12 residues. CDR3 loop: CASSRGGQPQHF. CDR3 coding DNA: TGTGCCAGCAGCCGAGGGGGACAGCCCCAGCATTTT.

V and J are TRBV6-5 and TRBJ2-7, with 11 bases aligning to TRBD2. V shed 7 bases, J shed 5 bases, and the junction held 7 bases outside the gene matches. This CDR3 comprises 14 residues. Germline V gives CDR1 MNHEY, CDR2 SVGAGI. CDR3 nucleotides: TGTGCCAGCATCGGACTAGCGGGCACACACGAGCAGTACTTC. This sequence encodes CASIGLAGTHEQYF.